Below are 14 T cell receptor beta chains sequenced from a single sample in a study of blood T cell repertoires in COVID-19. Libraries were prepared by immunoSEQ multiplex PCR; TCRdb keeps only in-frame clonotypes and omits some of them. The sample shows about 180,000 clones, about 82% of them seen only once. The sample consisted of peripheral blood. These receptors came from a man aged 65 to 79 with active or convalescent COVID-19.

The chain links TRBV29-1 to TRBJ2-7; 7 bases agree with TRBD2. The CDR3 covers 13 residues. The germline gives CDR1 SQVTM, CDR2 ANQGSEA. Trimming removed 7 bases from V and 7 bases from J; junction bases left unmatched: 13. The CDR3 DNA reads as TGCAGCGCCGGGACTAATCCAGGAGGGGAGCAGTACTTC. It codes for CSAGTNPGGEQYF.

V gene TRBV7-2 combines with J gene TRBJ1-5; no clear D. CDR3 length: 12 amino acids. V lost 2 bases and J 6 bases, leaving 5 bases between the germline ends. Germline assignment: CDR1 SGHTA and CDR2 FQGNSA. CDR3 sequence: CASSLRSQPQHF. Here the CDR3 DNA reads TGTGCCAGCAGCTTACGGAGTCAGCCCCAGCATTTT.

This chain joins TRBV6-2 or TRBV6-3 and TRBJ2-5, with D perhaps matching TRBD2 (5 bases). The germline V gene has CDR1 MNHEY and CDR2 SVGEGT. The CDR3 extends over 16 amino acids. Trimming stripped 4 bases from V and 2 bases from J, with 17 bases between. CDR3 in amino acids: CASSSPTGRGQETQYF. The DNA for the CDR3 is TGTGCCAGCAGTTCCCCGACTGGACGGGGACAAGAGACCCAGTACTTC.

This rearrangement joins TRBV27 to TRBJ2-7; possibly TRBD2 for D (6 bases). The length of the CDR3 is 14 residues. From germline, CDR1 is MNHEY and CDR2 SMNVEV (reference sequence). Between the trimmed V and J ends, which lost 6 bases and 6 bases, there was a span of 18 bases. CDR3 coding DNA: TGTGCCAGCAGGTCCTGGGAGGTGTTGGGCGAGCAGTACTTC. This sequence encodes CASRSWEVLGEQYF.

V and J are TRBV18 and TRBJ1-1; tentatively, D is TRBD1 (5 bases). This CDR3 contains 16 residues. CDR1 KGHSH and CDR2 LQKENI come from the germline V gene. Trimming pared 6 bases from V and 1 base from J, leaving 18 bases between. CDR3 sequence: CASSSSGQGGNTEAFF. CDR3 sequence (DNA): TGTGCCAGCTCCTCCTCTGGGCAGGGCGGGAACACTGAAGCTTTCTTT.

This rearrangement joins TRBV5-5 to TRBJ1-1; D remains unclear. Trimming pared 1 base from V and 7 bases from J, leaving 8 bases between. The CDR3 extends over 12 amino acids. Per the germline V gene, CDR1 is SGHKS and CDR2 is YYEKEE (reference sequence). The CDR3 DNA sequence: TGTGCCAGCAGCTTGAGCGGATTTGAAGCTTTCTTT. As protein: CASSLSGFEAFF.

This clone appeared a few times. The chain has TRBV6-2 or TRBV6-3 and TRBJ2-7; D gene unclear. This CDR3 comprises 17 residues. The germline V gene has CDR1 MNHEY and CDR2 SVGEGT. Deletions cut 4 bases from V and 5 bases from J, with 24 bases between. CDR3 in amino acids: CASSWVWAAYNPHEQYF. The CDR3, as DNA: TGTGCCAGCAGTTGGGTTTGGGCAGCCTATAATCCCCACGAGCAGTACTTC.

The V gene is TRBV7-2, the J gene TRBJ2-5, with 9 bases matching TRBD2. The CDR3 is 15 residues long. V trimming: 3 bases; J trimming: 5 bases; junction bases outside the gene matches: 7. The germline CDR1 and CDR2 sequences are SGHTA and FQGNSA. CDR3 sequence (DNA): TGTGCCAGCAGCTTGCGGGGGGGATGGGGTGAGACCCAGTACTTC. It codes for CASSLRGGWGETQYF.

This chain uses TRBV30 with TRBJ2-3, with TRBD2 matching 11 bases. V trimming: 0 bases; J trimming: 3 bases; junction bases outside the gene matches: 2. The V gene's germline CDR1 is GTSNPN and CDR2 SVGIG (reference sequence). The CDR3 consists of 15 residues. The CDR3: CAWSVSSGRTDTQYF. As DNA, the CDR3 is TGTGCCTGGAGTGTGTCTAGCGGGAGGACAGATACGCAGTATTTT. Full variable domain (outside the CDR3, taken from reference TRBV30 and TRBJ2-3): SQTIHQWPATLVQPVGSPLSLECTVEGTSNPNLYWYRQAAGRGLQLLFYSVGIGQISSEVPQNLSASRPQDRQFILSSKKLLLSDSGFYLCAWSVSSGRTDTQYFGPGTRLTVL.

V usage is TRBV3-1 (or the pseudogene TRBV3-2) and J usage is TRBJ2-5; the D gene is possibly TRBD2 (6 bases). The germline gives CDR1 LGHDT, CDR2 YNNKEL (reference sequence). Trimming removed 1 base from V and 7 bases from J, with 10 bases in between. The CDR3 has 13 residues. The CDR3 DNA sequence: TGTGCCAGCAGCCAAGGCCTGGAGGGGACCCAGTACTTC. Amino acids: CASSQGLEGTQYF.

The rearrangement joins TRBV4-3 to TRBJ1-6; no firm D call. V lost 0 bases and J 3 bases, leaving 6 bases between the germline ends. The CDR3 runs 15 residues. From germline, CDR1 is LGHNA and CDR2 YSLEER. CDR3 in amino acids: CASSQEYSYNSPLHF. As DNA, the CDR3 is TGCGCCAGCAGCCAAGAATACAGCTATAATTCACCCCTCCACTTT.

The chain has TRBV12-3 or TRBV12-4 and TRBJ1-1; perhaps TRBD1 as D (6 bases). The V end was cut by 6 bases, the J end by 4 bases, with 9 bases between. The CDR3 runs to 12 residues. In DNA form, the CDR3 reads TGTGCCAGCAGCCGACAGGCCACTGAAGCTTTCTTT. Translation: CASSRQATEAFF.

The rearrangement links TRBV18 to TRBJ1-4; possible D gene TRBD1, 6 bases. CDR3 length: 13 amino acids. V was shortened by 3 bases and J by 6 bases, with 8 bases between the two germline ends. Germline loops: CDR1 KGHSH, CDR2 LQKENI. CDR3 in amino acids: CASSPAGDEKLFF. The CDR3 nucleotides are TGTGCCAGCTCACCTGCAGGGGATGAAAAACTGTTTTTT.

V is TRBV7-2 and J is TRBJ1-2; D remains ambiguous. The V gene lost 0 bases and the J gene lost 5 bases, with 4 bases spanning the gap. The CDR3 spans 12 residues. Looked up from germline, CDR1 is SGHTA and CDR2 is FQGNSA. DNA for the CDR3: TGTGCCAGCAGCTTAGCCCCTTATGGCTACACCTTC. Its translation is CASSLAPYGYTF. Based on the CDR3 plus reference TRBV7-2 and TRBJ1-2, the full variable domain is GAGVSQSPSNKVTEKGKDVELRCDPISGHTALYWYRQSLGQGLEFLIYFQGNSAPDKSGLPSDRFSAERTGGSVSTLTIQRTQQEDSAVYLCASSLAPYGYTFGSGTRLTVV.